Listed here are 25 T cell receptor beta chains from one sample, sequenced in a study of shared clonotypes between healthy human individuals. Generated by immunoSEQ multiplex PCR, the TCRdb table keeps only in-frame clones and is missing some. The table records about 960,000 clones, around 80% of them present only once. Input material: memory CD4+ T cells sorted from blood. Described subset: CD45RA-negative fraction. The receptors originated from a young man in good health.

Only a few counts were recorded for this clone. Other DNA sequences from this sample encode an identical CDR3 as well. The chain is built from TRBV11-2 and TRBJ1-6; D gene uncertain. The V end was cut by 0 bases, the J end by 4 bases, with 4 bases between. This CDR3 spans 14 amino acids. Per germline, CDR1 SGHAT and CDR2 FQNNGV. The CDR3 DNA is TGTGCCAGCAGCTTAGACGGTTATAATTCACCCCTCCACTTT. Translation: CASSLDGYNSPLHF.

The chain recombines TRBV11-3 with TRBJ2-5, with 9 positions matching TRBD1. V shed 4 bases and J 4 bases; nucleotides not matched to a gene: 7. The CDR3 loop spans 15 amino acids. Per germline, CDR1 SGHNT and CDR2 YENEEA. CDR3 region: CASSSPEDRGETQYF. The CDR3 coding sequence is TGTGCCAGCAGCTCTCCCGAGGACAGGGGAGAGACCCAGTACTTC.

The chain uses TRBV27 and TRBJ1-3; D is unresolved. Between the trimmed V and J ends, which lost 5 bases and 1 base, there was a span of 6 bases. This CDR3 region has 13 residues. Germline CDR1 MNHEY, CDR2 SMNVEV (reference sequence). CDR3 in DNA: TGTGCCAGCAGTCAAGTATCTGGAAACACCATATATTTT. Protein: CASSQVSGNTIYF.

The chain is built from TRBV10-3 and TRBJ2-7; a weak D match, TRBD1 (6 bases). The CDR3 has 14 residues. Germline-derived CDR1 and CDR2 are ENHRY and SYGVKD. V shed 3 bases and J shed 3 bases, with 12 bases lying between them. The CDR3 loop is CAISEGQSNYEQYF. In DNA form, the CDR3 reads TGTGCCATCAGTGAAGGACAGAGTAACTACGAGCAGTACTTC.

This clone was picked up a small number of times. The J gene is TRBJ1-3, the V gene TRBV7-9; unclear D gene. Per germline, CDR1 SEHNR and CDR2 FQNEAQ (reference sequence). Trimming left V 5 bases short and J 4 bases short, with 12 bases between. This CDR3 is 14 amino acids long. The CDR3 nucleotides are TGTGCCAGCAGCCCCCCTTCGGGGGGAAACACCATATATTTT. It codes for CASSPPSGGNTIYF.

This clone was recorded once. A read error is likely here: a far larger clone is one base away. The J gene is TRBJ1-3, the V gene TRBV7-2; D is unclear. CDR3 size: 14 residues. The germline V gene has CDR1 SGHTA and CDR2 FQGNSA. CDR3: CASSLEVSGNTIHF. DNA of the CDR3: TGTGCCAGCAGCTTAGAGGTTTCTGGAAACACCATACATTTT.

The V and J genes are TRBV6-1 and TRBJ1-6, with 10 bases lining up with TRBD1. Germline CDR1 reads MNHNS; CDR2 reads SASEGT. The V gene end was trimmed by 10 bases and the J gene end by 11 bases; junction bases not matched to a gene: 11. The CDR3 loop spans 14 amino acids. CDR3 DNA: TGTGCCACCAATTTCGGGACAGGGGTGGCACCCCTCCACTTT. Residues: CATNFGTGVAPLHF.

V is TRBV5-5 and J is TRBJ1-5, with D perhaps TRBD1 (5 bases). CDR3 length equals 16 residues. V was pared by 2 bases and J by 3 bases, with 15 bases between. Per the germline V gene, CDR1 is SGHKS and CDR2 is YYEKEE (reference sequence). The CDR3 is CASSLGSGGFNQPQHF. In DNA, the CDR3 is TGTGCCAGCAGCTTAGGTTCTGGGGGTTTCAATCAGCCCCAGCATTTT.

V is TRBV7-8 and J is TRBJ1-6; D is unresolved. V shed 0 bases and J shed 7 bases, with 19 bases lying between them. Germline V gene data show CDR1 as SGHVS and CDR2 as FQNEAQ. The CDR3 is 18 amino acids. The DNA of the CDR3 is TGTGCCAGCAGCTTAGCAGGGAAGCAAGATTCAAGGAATTCACCCCTCCACTTT. Its translation is CASSLAGKQDSRNSPLHF.

The genes are TRBV5-4 and TRBJ1-2; TRBD1 matches 9 bases. The CDR3 consists of 14 residues. V shed 0 bases and J 6 bases; nucleotides not matched to a gene: 3. Germline V lookup: CDR1 SGHNT, CDR2 YYREEE (reference sequence). In DNA form, the CDR3 reads TGTGCCAGCAGCTTGGACGGACAGGGGAATGGCTACACCTTC. Protein: CASSLDGQGNGYTF.

The chain couples TRBV4-3 to TRBJ2-5; a possible D gene is TRBD1 (6 bases). V was pared by 1 base and J by 4 bases, with 13 bases between. In germline, CDR1 is LGHNA, CDR2 YSLEER. The CDR3 length is 15 residues. The CDR3 DNA is TGCGCCAGCAGCCAAGCCCAGGGGCCTCCAGAGACCCAGTACTTC. It codes for CASSQAQGPPETQYF.

The chain employs TRBV5-1 and TRBJ2-3; possible D gene TRBD1, 5 bases. Germline V gene data show CDR1 as SGHRS and CDR2 as YFSETQ. V was pared by 5 bases and J by 3 bases, with 16 bases between. The CDR3 is made up of 15 amino acids. The CDR3 is CASSTIGASTDTQYF. The CDR3 DNA sequence: TGCGCCAGCAGTACAATAGGGGCTTCAACAGATACGCAGTATTTT.

CDR3 bases: TGCGCCAGCAGCTTGGAGCTCGCCGGGGCCTATGGCTACACCTTC. Amino acid sequence: CASSLELAGAYGYTF. The chain is built from TRBV5-1 and TRBJ1-2; D is perhaps TRBD1 (5 bases). Germline V gives CDR1 SGHRS, CDR2 YFSETQ. V was pared by 0 bases and J by 4 bases, with 13 bases between. The CDR3 runs 15 residues.

The chain employs TRBV27 and TRBJ1-5; D unclear. The CDR3 sequence is 16 residues long. V gave up 2 bases and J gave up 5 bases, with 16 bases separating them. Germline CDR1 reads MNHEY; CDR2 reads SMNVEV (reference sequence). The CDR3 region is CASSLESWFPDQPQHF. CDR3 nucleotides: TGTGCCAGCAGTTTAGAGTCATGGTTCCCTGATCAGCCCCAGCATTTT.

This clone showed up just once. This sample also contains other DNA sequences that code for the same CDR3. The chain couples TRBV4-3 to TRBJ2-2, with 9 bases identical to TRBD2. Germline V gives CDR1 LGHNA, CDR2 YSLEER. The CDR3 runs 15 residues. Losses at the gene ends were 2 bases for V and 5 bases for J; bases not matched to a gene: 3. CDR3 amino acids: CASSQLAGGTGELFF. The CDR3 DNA reads TGCGCCAGCAGCCAACTTGCGGGAGGGACCGGGGAGCTGTTTTTT.

The chain links TRBV5-6 to TRBJ1-2; the match to TRBD1 covers 7 bases. From germline, CDR1 is SGHDT and CDR2 YYEEEE. CDR3 length: 12 amino acids. After removal of 2 bases from V and 7 bases from J, the junction contained 2 bases not matched to a gene. The CDR3 reads CASSFYRGGYTF. DNA for the CDR3: TGTGCCAGCAGCTTTTACAGGGGTGGCTACACCTTC.

This clone was detected ten times or more. V usage is TRBV5-1 and J usage is TRBJ2-1; the D gene is possibly TRBD2 (6 bases). V was cut by 7 bases and J by 7 bases, with 18 bases left in between. The length of the CDR3 is 14 residues. Germline-derived CDR1 and CDR2 are SGHRS and YFSETQ. CDR3 protein: CASGPPGGRNEQFF. The CDR3 bases are TGCGCCAGCGGTCCCCCCGGGGGACGGAATGAGCAGTTCTTC.

The CDR3, as DNA: TGTGCCAGCTCACCAAAGTCCGTGGACAGGGGTAATTCACCCCTCCACTTT. It translates to CASSPKSVDRGNSPLHF. V gene TRBV18 combines with J gene TRBJ1-6; 9 bases fit TRBD1. The CDR3 runs 17 residues. Germline V CDR1 and CDR2: KGHSH, LQKENI. The J segment lost 6 bases and the V segment lost 2 bases, leaving 8 bases of the junction unmatched. The full variable domain, with the rest looked up from reference TRBV18 and TRBJ1-6, is NAGVMQNPRHLVRRRGQEARLRCSPMKGHSHVYWYRQLPEEGLKFMVYLQKENIIDESGMPKERFSAEFPKEGPSILRIQQVVRGDSAAYFCASSPKSVDRGNSPLHFGNGTRLTVT.

V gene TRBV5-5 combines with J gene TRBJ1-3; D is undetermined. The ends were cut back, 0 bases at V and 0 bases at J, with 10 bases in the middle. CDR3 length equals 16 residues. CDR1 is SGHKS, CDR2 YYEKEE, per germline (reference sequence). The chain's CDR3 is CASSLGAKNSGNTIYF. CDR3 in DNA: TGTGCCAGCAGCTTGGGGGCAAAAAACTCTGGAAACACCATATATTTT.

This clone was recorded once. The V call is TRBV20-1, the J call TRBJ2-5; no definite D call. V dropped 6 bases and J dropped 10 bases, with 15 bases sitting between them. The CDR3 runs 11 residues. The germline gives CDR1 DFQATT, CDR2 SNEGSKA (reference sequence). CDR3 nucleotides: TGCAGTGCCCCCTTTAGCCTCATCCAGTACTTC. It codes for CSAPFSLIQYF.

V is TRBV2 and J is TRBJ2-7, with D possibly matching TRBD1 (6 bases). The CDR3 totals 15 residues. The V gene's germline CDR1 is SNHLY and CDR2 FYNNEI. V lost 6 bases, J lost 1 base, and 16 bases lay in between. CDR3 bases: TGTGCCAGCAGGCCGCCCGGGACACGATCCTACGAGCAGTACTTC. It encodes CASRPPGTRSYEQYF.

V and J are TRBV11-2 and TRBJ2-5; 9 bases match TRBD1. Germline V gene lookup returns CDR1 SGHAT and CDR2 FQNNGV. This CDR3 is built from 15 residues. Unmatched junction bases numbered 9, after V lost 3 bases and J lost 7 bases. The CDR3 is CASSFTGGQGGTQYF. The CDR3 DNA is TGTGCCAGCAGCTTTACAGGGGGCCAAGGAGGGACCCAGTACTTC.

This chain joins TRBV4-1 and TRBJ1-3; D is unresolved. CDR1 MGHRA and CDR2 YSYEKL come from the germline V gene. Trimming left V 4 bases short and J 0 bases short, with 16 bases between. The CDR3 has 17 amino acids. DNA for the CDR3: TGCGCCAGCAGCCGCACTGGACTGCTAAGCTCTGGAAACACCATATATTTT. Translated, it gives CASSRTGLLSSGNTIYF.

This clone was counted a few times. V and J are TRBV11-2 and TRBJ1-4; D is unclear. The CDR3 has 15 residues. Germline V lookup: CDR1 SGHAT, CDR2 FQNNGV. Trimming took 5 bases from V and 5 from J, leaving 15 bases between them. This chain's CDR3 is CASSESRVSNEKLFF. CDR3 nucleotides: TGTGCCAGCAGCGAGAGTAGGGTTTCGAATGAAAAACTGTTTTTT.

The CDR3 coding sequence is TGCGCCAGCAGTGAGTCGGGACAGGGGGTCTCCGCCACCGGGGAGCTGTTTTTT. Its protein is CASSESGQGVSATGELFF. The rearrangement joins TRBV10-1 to TRBJ2-2; TRBD1 matches at 11 bases. CDR1 is WNHNN and CDR2 is SYGVQD in the germline V gene (reference sequence). The CDR3 has 18 amino acids. V shed 0 bases and J 4 bases; nucleotides not matched to a gene: 7.